The 30 T cell receptor beta chains listed next were all sequenced from one sample in a study of T cell changes during pregnancy in multiple sclerosis. Some clones are missing from TCRdb's copy, which holds only in-frame ones; the method was immunoSEQ multiplex PCR. The sample lists about 84,000 clones, 90% to 95% seen once, with around 0.97% in the top ten. Sequencing was performed on peripheral blood, taken in the second trimester of pregnancy. The receptor set was obtained from a female donor in good health, enrolled as a control in a pregnancy study.

The V and J genes are TRBV25-1 and TRBJ2-7; 7 positions agree with TRBD1. CDR3 length: 15 amino acids. V shed 2 bases, J shed 6 bases, and the junction held 10 bases outside the gene matches. Per the germline V gene, CDR1 is MGHDK and CDR2 is SYGVNS. This CDR3 is CASSERTGQRSEQYF. CDR3 sequence (DNA): TGTGCCAGCAGTGAACGGACGGGACAGCGCTCCGAGCAGTACTTC.

This clone has just a few counts. The chain employs TRBV7-9 and TRBJ1-1; D is uncertain. Germline CDR1 SEHNR, CDR2 FQNEAQ (reference sequence). V lost 5 bases and J lost 1, with 11 bases in between. CDR3 length: 14 residues. This CDR3 reads CASSPRQTNTEAFF. The CDR3 nucleotides read TGTGCCAGCAGCCCCAGACAAACGAACACTGAAGCTTTCTTT.

The V and J genes are TRBV7-6 and TRBJ2-5, with TRBD1 as a possible D gene (5 bases). Germline V lookup: CDR1 SGHVS, CDR2 FNYEAQ. This CDR3 is built from 14 residues. Trimming left V 1 base short and J 0 bases short, with 6 bases between. This chain's CDR3 is CASSLEGYQETQYF. The CDR3 bases are TGTGCCAGCAGCTTAGAGGGGTACCAAGAGACCCAGTACTTC.

V usage is TRBV28 and J usage is TRBJ2-7, with 15 bases fitting TRBD2. The junction had 15 bases not matched to a gene; V was cut back by 6 bases and J by 0 bases. There are 20 residues in the CDR3. Looked up from germline, CDR1 is MDHEN and CDR2 is SYDVKM. The CDR3 spells CASSREGGLAGGKSSYEQYF. The CDR3 bases are TGTGCCAGCAGCCGGGAGGGGGGACTAGCGGGAGGCAAAAGCTCCTACGAGCAGTACTTC.

The chain employs TRBV28 and TRBJ2-7; D may be TRBD2 (5 bases). CDR1 is MDHEN, CDR2 SYDVKM, per germline. V was trimmed by 6 bases and J by 6 bases, leaving 15 bases between them. There are 13 residues in the CDR3. CDR3 sequence reads: CASSLVGVPEQYF. As DNA, the CDR3 is TGTGCCAGCAGCCTGGTGGGAGTCCCCGAGCAGTACTTC.

This chain connects TRBV6-5 to TRBJ2-1, with 13 bases identical to TRBD2. CDR3 length: 15 residues. The V gene's germline CDR1 is MNHEY and CDR2 SVGAGI. Trimming at V came to 7 bases and at J to 3 bases, leaving 3 bases not matched to a gene. The CDR3 DNA is TGTGCCAGCACCCGACTAGCGGGAGGCTACAATGAGCAGTTCTTC. It yields the protein CASTRLAGGYNEQFF.

The V and J genes are TRBV19 and TRBJ2-5, with TRBD2 matching 7 bases. This CDR3 is 14 amino acids long. V trimming: 5 bases; J trimming: 4 bases; junction bases outside the gene matches: 7. In germline, CDR1 is LNHDA, CDR2 SQIVND (reference sequence). The CDR3 loop is CASSPRLAGETQYF. CDR3 bases: TGTGCCAGTAGTCCCCGGTTAGCGGGAGAGACCCAGTACTTC.

The chain carries TRBV15 and TRBJ2-3, with TRBD2 matching over 13 bases. The V gene end was trimmed by 11 bases and the J gene end by 2 bases; junction bases not matched to a gene: 4. In germline, CDR1 is LNHNV, CDR2 YYDKDF (reference sequence). The CDR3 has 14 residues. In DNA form, the CDR3 reads TGTGCCGTCGGGACTAGCGGGACCACAGATACGCAGTATTTT. This encodes CAVGTSGTTDTQYF.

This rearrangement joins TRBV27 to TRBJ1-5; D uncertain. The CDR3 runs to 15 residues. The germline CDR1 and CDR2 sequences are MNHEY and SMNVEV (reference sequence). V was clipped by 0 bases and J by 7 bases, with 13 bases between them. The CDR3 protein is CASSLSARTRQPQHF. The CDR3, as DNA: TGTGCCAGCAGTTTATCCGCGCGAACCCGCCAGCCCCAGCATTTT.

This chain joins TRBV10-3 and TRBJ2-7, with 8 bases aligning to TRBD1. The junction had 10 bases not matched to a gene; V was cut back by 7 bases and J by 5 bases. CDR3 length: 14 amino acids. Germline V gene lookup returns CDR1 ENHRY and CDR2 SYGVKD. The chain's CDR3 is CAITSSGQGHEQYF. CDR3 nucleotides: TGTGCCATCACGTCCTCAGGACAGGGCCACGAGCAGTACTTC.

The chain uses TRBV28 and TRBJ1-2; 8 bases line up with TRBD1. The CDR3 totals 15 residues. The J segment lost 3 bases and the V segment lost 5 bases, leaving 8 bases of the junction unmatched. In germline, CDR1 is MDHEN, CDR2 SYDVKM. CDR3 protein: CASSPGDRRDYGYTF. The CDR3 DNA sequence: TGTGCCAGCAGTCCTGGGGACAGGAGGGACTATGGCTACACCTTC.

The chain uses TRBV5-1 and TRBJ2-1; D might be TRBD1 (5 bases). Germline CDR1 is SGHRS and CDR2 is YFSETQ. There are 17 residues in the CDR3. The germline V and J ends were trimmed by 4 bases and 0 bases, with 17 bases remaining between them. CDR3 sequence: CASSLLTGESSYNEQFF. CDR3 DNA: TGCGCCAGCAGCCTACTTACAGGAGAGTCCTCCTACAATGAGCAGTTCTTC.

The chain links TRBV15 to TRBJ2-1; 10 positions agree with TRBD2. Trimming removed 0 bases from V and 3 bases from J; junction bases left unmatched: 8. The germline CDR1 and CDR2 sequences are LNHNV and YYDKDF (reference sequence). The CDR3 sequence is 18 residues long. The CDR3 loop is CATSRDLGTSGNYNEQFF. Here the CDR3 DNA reads TGTGCCACCAGCAGAGATTTAGGAACTAGCGGGAACTACAATGAGCAGTTCTTC.

J is TRBJ1-2 and V is TRBV5-6, with a weak D call TRBD1 (5 bases). Trimming took off 1 base at V and 2 bases at J, with 18 bases between the two ends. Germline loops: CDR1 SGHDT, CDR2 YYEEEE. The CDR3 extends over 17 amino acids. The CDR3 coding sequence is TGTGCCAGCAGCTTGTATGAGAGGACACTGAAGAACTATGGCTACACCTTC. Protein product: CASSLYERTLKNYGYTF.

For the CDR3, the DNA is TGTGCCAGCCGGCTAGCGGGCGACCTTCGAAACGAGCAGTACTTC. It yields the protein CASRLAGDLRNEQYF. The chain employs TRBV6-1 and TRBJ2-7; 8 bases map to TRBD2. Germline assignment: CDR1 MNHNS and CDR2 SASEGT. With 8 bases clipped from V and 5 bases from J, the junction kept 14 bases outside the gene matches. The CDR3 is 15 amino acids.

The chain recombines TRBV5-4 with TRBJ2-5, with a tentative D call TRBD1 (5 bases). This CDR3 contains 13 residues. The germline CDR1 and CDR2 sequences are SGHNT and YYREEE (reference sequence). V lost 0 bases and J 2 bases, leaving 5 bases between the germline ends. CDR3 loop: CASSLGQQETQYF. As DNA, the CDR3 is TGTGCCAGCAGCTTGGGACAGCAAGAGACCCAGTACTTC. Based on the CDR3 plus reference TRBV5-4 and TRBJ2-5, the full variable domain is ETGVTQSPTHLIKTRGQQVTLRCSSQSGHNTVSWYQQALGQGPQFIFQYYREEENGRGNFPPRFSGLQFPNYSSELNVNALELDDSALYLCASSLGQQETQYFGPGTRLLVL.

The chain employs TRBV5-1 and TRBJ2-3, with 12 positions matching TRBD2. This CDR3 is built from 15 residues. Trimming cost V 0 bases and J 6 bases; bases outside gene matches: 2. Germline V gene lookup returns CDR1 SGHRS and CDR2 YFSETQ. The DNA for the CDR3 is TGCGCCAGCAGCTTGGACGGACTAGCGGGGGATACGCAGTATTTT. Protein product: CASSLDGLAGDTQYF.

The gene calls are TRBV5-5 and TRBJ2-1; 10 bases agree with TRBD2. In germline, CDR1 is SGHKS, CDR2 YYEKEE (reference sequence). V shed 0 bases, J shed 5 bases, and the junction held 8 bases outside the gene matches. CDR3 size: 17 residues. Written as DNA, the CDR3 is TGTGCCAGCAGCTTGGAACCGAGCGGGAGGGGCCACAATGAGCAGTTCTTC. It specifies CASSLEPSGRGHNEQFF.

This clone was recorded only once. The genes are TRBV7-9 and TRBJ1-1, with 10 bases aligning to TRBD1. J lost 5 bases, V lost 3 bases, and 3 bases had no gene match. The CDR3 length is 14 residues. Germline V gene lookup returns CDR1 SEHNR and CDR2 FQNEAQ (reference sequence). The CDR3 coding sequence is TGTGCCAGCAGCTTGGGGACAGGGGAGACTGAAGCTTTCTTT. It yields the protein CASSLGTGETEAFF. Looking up the rest from reference TRBV7-9 and TRBJ1-1 gives the full variable domain: DTGVSQNPRHKITKRGQNVTFRCDPISEHNRLYWYRQTLGQGPEFLTYFQNEAQLEKSRLLSDRFSAERPKGSFSTLEIQRTEQGDSAMYLCASSLGTGETEAFFGQGTRLTVV.

V gene TRBV5-1 combines with J gene TRBJ2-1; TRBD2 matches 7 bases. From germline, CDR1 is SGHRS and CDR2 YFSETQ. V trimming: 2 bases; J trimming: 6 bases; junction bases outside the gene matches: 2. CDR3 length: 13 residues. This CDR3 reads CASSFGGGNEQFF. CDR3 in DNA: TGCGCCAGCAGCTTTGGCGGGGGCAATGAGCAGTTCTTC.

V gene TRBV6-1 combines with J gene TRBJ2-1; TRBD1 matches 7 bases. The J segment lost 6 bases and the V segment lost 5 bases, leaving 10 bases of the junction unmatched. Germline lookup yields CDR1 MNHNS and CDR2 SASEGT. This CDR3 contains 15 residues. The chain's CDR3 is CASSPLGGSVNEQFF. The DNA for the CDR3 is TGTGCCAGCAGTCCCCTAGGGGGCTCGGTCAATGAGCAGTTCTTC.

The V and J genes are TRBV5-1 and TRBJ2-1, with D perhaps TRBD2 (5 bases). CDR1 SGHRS and CDR2 YFSETQ come from the germline V gene. The CDR3 runs 14 residues. The V end lost 6 bases, the J end lost 2 bases, and 12 bases lay between the germline ends. The CDR3 sequence is CASTRDQTYNEQFF. CDR3 nucleotides: TGCGCCAGCACTCGGGATCAGACCTACAATGAGCAGTTCTTC.

V is TRBV19 and J is TRBJ2-7; 11 bases agree with TRBD1. The ends lost 0 bases at V and 6 bases at J; junction bases unmatched: 4. CDR3 length equals 15 residues. Looked up from germline, CDR1 is LNHDA and CDR2 is SQIVND (reference sequence). CDR3 sequence: CASSIDLDRGLEQYF. The CDR3 DNA reads as TGTGCCAGTAGTATAGATCTGGACAGGGGGCTCGAGCAGTACTTC.

V gene TRBV28 combines with J gene TRBJ1-1, with a tentative D call TRBD1 (5 bases). The V gene's germline CDR1 is MDHEN and CDR2 SYDVKM. The germline V and J ends were trimmed by 5 bases and 1 base, with 23 bases remaining between them. The CDR3 runs to 18 residues. This CDR3 is CASSTRPGTALPNTEAFF. In nucleotides, the CDR3 is TGTGCCAGCAGTACACGCCCCGGGACTGCCCTGCCGAACACTGAAGCTTTCTTT.

The chain carries TRBV9 and TRBJ2-7; D remains unclear. CDR1 SGDLS and CDR2 YYNGEE come from the germline V gene. CDR3 length: 13 amino acids. V lost 4 bases to trimming and J lost 1 base, with 9 bases between them. This CDR3 is CASSPPSSYEQYF. The CDR3 bases are TGTGCCAGCAGCCCTCCTTCGTCCTACGAGCAGTACTTC.

The chain couples TRBV19 to TRBJ2-2, with 8 bases that match TRBD1. Losses at the gene ends were 8 bases for V and 5 bases for J; bases not matched to a gene: 13. This CDR3 has 16 residues. The germline CDR1 and CDR2 sequences are LNHDA and SQIVND (reference sequence). The CDR3 bases are TGTGCCAGTGGGGACCCGACAGGGGTAACTACCGGGGAGCTGTTTTTT. Protein sequence: CASGDPTGVTTGELFF.

J is TRBJ2-6 and V is TRBV11-2; D possibly corresponds to TRBD2 (6 bases). The CDR3 has 16 residues. Per the germline V gene, CDR1 is SGHAT and CDR2 is FQNNGV. Trimming stripped 4 bases from V and 4 bases from J, with 14 bases between. CDR3 coding DNA: TGTGCCAGCAGCTCGATTGTAGCGGCGGGGGCCAACGTCCTGACTTTC. It is translated as CASSSIVAAGANVLTF. The whole variable domain, remainder taken from reference TRBV11-2 and TRBJ2-6, is EAGVAQSPRYKIIEKRQSVAFWCNPISGHATLYWYQQILGQGPKLLIQFQNNGVVDDSQLPKDRFSAERLKGVDSTLKIQPAKLEDSAVYLCASSSIVAAGANVLTFGAGSRLTVL.

The J gene is TRBJ1-2, the V gene TRBV20-1; no clear D gene. The germline V gene encodes CDR1 DFQATT and CDR2 SNEGSKA (reference sequence). CDR3 length: 10 residues. V was pared by 4 bases and J by 6 bases, with 6 bases between. The CDR3 here is CSATPNGYTF. The CDR3 DNA follows: TGCAGTGCTACCCCCAATGGCTACACCTTC.

This chain links TRBV5-4 with TRBJ2-2, with D perhaps TRBD1 (5 bases). Deletions cut 0 bases from V and 7 bases from J, with 13 bases between. Germline V gene data show CDR1 as SGHNT and CDR2 as YYREEE (reference sequence). This CDR3 has 15 amino acids. The CDR3 spells CASSLGQGEDGELFF. The CDR3 bases are TGTGCCAGCAGCTTGGGGCAGGGTGAGGACGGGGAGCTGTTTTTT.

The chain combines TRBV29-1 with TRBJ1-5; tentatively, D is TRBD1 (5 bases). The CDR3 runs to 15 residues. CDR1 and CDR2 (germline): SQVTM, ANQGSEA. The V gene lost 5 bases and the J gene lost 0 bases, with 14 bases spanning the gap. CDR3 protein: CSVLGGEDSNQPQHF. The CDR3 nucleotides read TGCAGCGTTTTGGGAGGGGAGGATAGCAATCAGCCCCAGCATTTT. Full variable domain (missing parts from reference TRBV29-1 and TRBJ1-5): SAVISQKPSRDICQRGTSLTIQCQVDSQVTMMFWYRQQPGQSLTLIATANQGSEATYESGFVIDKFPISRPNLTFSTLTVSNMSPEDSSIYLCSVLGGEDSNQPQHFGDGTRLSIL.